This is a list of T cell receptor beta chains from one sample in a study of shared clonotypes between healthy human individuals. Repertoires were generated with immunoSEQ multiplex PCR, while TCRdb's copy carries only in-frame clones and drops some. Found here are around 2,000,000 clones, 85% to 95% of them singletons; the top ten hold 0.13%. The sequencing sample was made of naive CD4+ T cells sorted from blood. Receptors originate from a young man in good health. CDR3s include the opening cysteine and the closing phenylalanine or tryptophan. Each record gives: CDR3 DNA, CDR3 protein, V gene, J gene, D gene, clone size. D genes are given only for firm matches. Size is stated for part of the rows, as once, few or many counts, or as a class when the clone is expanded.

cdr3_nt: TGTGCCAGCTCACCAGAAGGCGGCCTTGGGCAGTACTTC
cdr3_aa: CASSPEGGLGQYF
v_call: TRBV18
j_call: TRBJ2-7
d_call: NA
clone_size: NA

cdr3_nt: TGTGCCAGCAGTTACAGACAGGAATACTACGAGCAGTACTTC
cdr3_aa: CASSYRQEYYEQYF
v_call: TRBV6-5
j_call: TRBJ2-7
d_call: NA
clone_size: NA

cdr3_nt: TGTGCCAGCAGCTTAGGTCGAATCTGGGACAGGGGCACCGGGGAGCTGTTTTTT
cdr3_aa: CASSLGRIWDRGTGELFF
v_call: TRBV7-9
j_call: TRBJ2-2
d_call: TRBD1
clone_size: NA

cdr3_nt: TGTGCCATCACCTTGGACAGGGGCACTGAAGCTTTCTTT
cdr3_aa: CAITLDRGTEAFF
v_call: TRBV10-3
j_call: TRBJ1-1
d_call: TRBD1
clone_size: NA

cdr3_nt: TGTGCCAGCAAGGGACAGCCCTACGAGCAGTACTTC
cdr3_aa: CASKGQPYEQYF
v_call: TRBV11-2
j_call: TRBJ2-7
d_call: TRBD1
clone_size: NA

cdr3_nt: TGTGCCAGCAGCCGCCAGGAAAACACTGAAGCTTTCTTT
cdr3_aa: CASSRQENTEAFF
v_call: TRBV14
j_call: TRBJ1-1
d_call: NA
clone_size: NA

cdr3_nt: TGTGCCTGGAGTCCGACGGTGAACACTGAAGCTTTCTTT
cdr3_aa: CAWSPTVNTEAFF
v_call: TRBV30
j_call: TRBJ1-1
d_call: NA
clone_size: NA

cdr3_nt: TGTGCCATCAGTGAGTCGATCCGTGAAAAACTGTTTTTT
cdr3_aa: CAISESIREKLFF
v_call: TRBV10-3
j_call: TRBJ1-4
d_call: NA
clone_size: once

cdr3_nt: TGTGCCTGGAGTGTTAACAGGGGGCCCTATGGCTACACCTTC
cdr3_aa: CAWSVNRGPYGYTF
v_call: TRBV30
j_call: TRBJ1-2
d_call: TRBD1
clone_size: once

cdr3_nt: TGCGCCAGCAGCCAAGACAAGTTCGCAAACAATGAGCAGTTCTTC
cdr3_aa: CASSQDKFANNEQFF
v_call: TRBV4-1
j_call: TRBJ2-1
d_call: NA
clone_size: NA

cdr3_nt: TGTGCCAGCAGCGTAGATGCTCTCCTAAACTATGGCTACACCTTC
cdr3_aa: CASSVDALLNYGYTF
v_call: TRBV9
j_call: TRBJ1-2
d_call: NA
clone_size: NA

cdr3_nt: TGTGCCAGCAGCTTCAGTAACTATGGCTACACCTTC
cdr3_aa: CASSFSNYGYTF
v_call: TRBV7-2
j_call: TRBJ1-2
d_call: NA
clone_size: NA

cdr3_nt: TGCGCCAGCACCTCTGACAGGGAGGGCTACACCTTC
cdr3_aa: CASTSDREGYTF
v_call: TRBV5-1
j_call: TRBJ1-2
d_call: TRBD1
clone_size: once

cdr3_nt: TGCAGCGTCTCGGACAGGGTCCCAGATACGCAGTATTTT
cdr3_aa: CSVSDRVPDTQYF
v_call: TRBV29-1
j_call: TRBJ2-3
d_call: TRBD1
clone_size: once

cdr3_nt: TGTGCCAGCAGCTTTCGGACAGGGATAGATTGGACCGGGGAGCTGTTTTTT
cdr3_aa: CASSFRTGIDWTGELFF
v_call: TRBV5-6
j_call: TRBJ2-2
d_call: TRBD1
clone_size: NA

cdr3_nt: TGTGCCAGCAGTGACCCTAAAGGGGCCTATGGCTACACCTTC
cdr3_aa: CASSDPKGAYGYTF
v_call: TRBV2
j_call: TRBJ1-2
d_call: NA
clone_size: NA

cdr3_nt: TGTGCCAGCAGCCACGTCAAGGGGGCGTTTATCACTGAAGCTTTCTTT
cdr3_aa: CASSHVKGAFITEAFF
v_call: TRBV28
j_call: TRBJ1-1
d_call: TRBD1
clone_size: NA

cdr3_nt: TGTGCCAGCTCGACCACAGGGGGCCCTGGGGCCAACGTCCTGACTTTC
cdr3_aa: CASSTTGGPGANVLTF
v_call: TRBV11-2
j_call: TRBJ2-6
d_call: TRBD1
clone_size: NA

cdr3_nt: TGTGCCAGCAGTGATTCAGGCGGCAATCAGCCCCAGCATTTT
cdr3_aa: CASSDSGGNQPQHF
v_call: TRBV2
j_call: TRBJ1-5
d_call: NA
clone_size: once

cdr3_nt: TGTGCCAGCAGCTTGAAGGATATTCAAGAGACCCAGTACTTC
cdr3_aa: CASSLKDIQETQYF
v_call: TRBV5-4
j_call: TRBJ2-5
d_call: NA
clone_size: NA

cdr3_nt: TGCGCCAGCAGCTCTGGTAACACCGGGGAGCTGTTTTTT
cdr3_aa: CASSSGNTGELFF
v_call: TRBV5-1
j_call: TRBJ2-2
d_call: NA
clone_size: NA

cdr3_nt: TGTGCCAGTAGCGACAGCCGCTCTGGAAACACCATATATTTT
cdr3_aa: CASSDSRSGNTIYF
v_call: TRBV19
j_call: TRBJ1-3
d_call: NA
clone_size: NA

cdr3_nt: TGCAGCGTTAAGGTACGGGACCCCTACGAGCAGTACTTC
cdr3_aa: CSVKVRDPYEQYF
v_call: TRBV29-1
j_call: TRBJ2-7
d_call: NA
clone_size: NA

cdr3_nt: TGTGCCAGCAGCGTCGGTGACAGGGTCTACGAGCAGTACTTC
cdr3_aa: CASSVGDRVYEQYF
v_call: TRBV9
j_call: TRBJ2-7
d_call: TRBD1
clone_size: NA

cdr3_nt: TGCAGTGCTGGGGAGGGGGGCGAGCAGTACTTC
cdr3_aa: CSAGEGGEQYF
v_call: TRBV20-1
j_call: TRBJ2-7
d_call: NA
clone_size: NA

cdr3_nt: TGTGCCAGCAGCCTGACTAGCGGGAGGGGGACATCCTACCACGAGCAGTACTTC
cdr3_aa: CASSLTSGRGTSYHEQYF
v_call: TRBV7-2
j_call: TRBJ2-7
d_call: TRBD2
clone_size: once

cdr3_nt: TGTGCTAGTGGTTTGCCGAATCCGGGACGTAGCAAAAAATACATTCAGTACTTC
cdr3_aa: CASGLPNPGRSKKYIQYF
v_call: TRBV12-5
j_call: TRBJ2-4
d_call: NA
clone_size: NA

cdr3_nt: TGTGCCAGCAGCTTCCGAGGCGGTGAAGGCCTAGCCAAAAACATTCAGTACTTC
cdr3_aa: CASSFRGGEGLAKNIQYF
v_call: TRBV5-5
j_call: TRBJ2-4
d_call: NA
clone_size: once

cdr3_nt: TGTGCCATCAGTGATTTTGCGCAAGAGACCCAGTACTTC
cdr3_aa: CAISDFAQETQYF
v_call: TRBV10-3
j_call: TRBJ2-5
d_call: NA
clone_size: NA

cdr3_nt: TGTGCCAGTACCTCGGCCTCACCTCTAAATCAGCCCCAGCATTTT
cdr3_aa: CASTSASPLNQPQHF
v_call: TRBV19
j_call: TRBJ1-5
d_call: NA
clone_size: NA

cdr3_nt: TGTGCCAGTAGCCGGACTAGGGATTCGGAGACCCAGTACTTC
cdr3_aa: CASSRTRDSETQYF
v_call: TRBV19
j_call: TRBJ2-5
d_call: TRBD2
clone_size: NA

cdr3_nt: TGCGCCAGCAGATGGGCGGGAGGTTCCTACGAGCAGTACTTC
cdr3_aa: CASRWAGGSYEQYF
v_call: TRBV10-2
j_call: TRBJ2-7
d_call: TRBD2
clone_size: NA

cdr3_nt: TGTGCTAGTGGTTTGGGTTCATACACCGGGGAGCTGTTTTTT
cdr3_aa: CASGLGSYTGELFF
v_call: TRBV12-5
j_call: TRBJ2-2
d_call: NA
clone_size: NA

cdr3_nt: TGCGCCAGCAGCTTGGCTGGGACAGGGGGCTCGGAGACCCAGTACTTC
cdr3_aa: CASSLAGTGGSETQYF
v_call: TRBV5-1
j_call: TRBJ2-5
d_call: TRBD1
clone_size: few

cdr3_nt: TGTGCCAGCAGTAAAGGACCCTTAGCCTACGAGCAGTACTTC
cdr3_aa: CASSKGPLAYEQYF
v_call: TRBV2
j_call: TRBJ2-7
d_call: NA
clone_size: NA

cdr3_nt: TGTGCCAGCAGCTCTGGACTAGCGGGAATCTACGAGCAGTACTTC
cdr3_aa: CASSSGLAGIYEQYF
v_call: TRBV5-4
j_call: TRBJ2-7
d_call: TRBD2
clone_size: NA

cdr3_nt: TGTGCCAGTAGTGCTAGACAGGGGTGGACTGAAGCTTTCTTT
cdr3_aa: CASSARQGWTEAFF
v_call: TRBV19
j_call: TRBJ1-1
d_call: TRBD1
clone_size: NA

cdr3_nt: TGTGCCAGCAGACTCTTACTTGGTGAGCAGTTCTTC
cdr3_aa: CASRLLLGEQFF
v_call: TRBV11-2
j_call: TRBJ2-1
d_call: NA
clone_size: NA

cdr3_nt: TGTGCCAGCAGTCGAGCGGGGGGGAACTACGAGCAGTACTTC
cdr3_aa: CASSRAGGNYEQYF
v_call: TRBV28
j_call: TRBJ2-7
d_call: TRBD2
clone_size: NA

cdr3_nt: TGCGCCAGCAGCCAGGCAGGGCCAGATACGCAGTATTTT
cdr3_aa: CASSQAGPDTQYF
v_call: TRBV4-3
j_call: TRBJ2-3
d_call: NA
clone_size: NA

cdr3_nt: TGTGCCAGCAGCTTTTACTTCTCGGCAGCCTACAATGAGCAGTTCTTC
cdr3_aa: CASSFYFSAAYNEQFF
v_call: TRBV11-2
j_call: TRBJ2-1
d_call: NA
clone_size: NA

cdr3_nt: TGTGCCACCAGCAGGGACCCTTGGGGTCAGCCCCAGCATTTT
cdr3_aa: CATSRDPWGQPQHF
v_call: TRBV15
j_call: TRBJ1-5
d_call: NA
clone_size: NA

cdr3_nt: TGTGCCAGCAGTTTTGTCCAGGAAACGAACACCGGGGAGCTGTTTTTT
cdr3_aa: CASSFVQETNTGELFF
v_call: TRBV28
j_call: TRBJ2-2
d_call: NA
clone_size: NA

cdr3_nt: TGTGCCAGCAGCCAATCGAGAGATACGCAGTATTTT
cdr3_aa: CASSQSRDTQYF
v_call: TRBV16
j_call: TRBJ2-3
d_call: NA
clone_size: NA

cdr3_nt: TGCAGCGTTGAATTGAACTATGGCTACACCTTC
cdr3_aa: CSVELNYGYTF
v_call: TRBV29-1
j_call: TRBJ1-2
d_call: NA
clone_size: NA

cdr3_nt: TGTGCCAGCAGCTTAGTAAGCGCAGGGGGCCTTTACACAGATACGCAGTATTTT
cdr3_aa: CASSLVSAGGLYTDTQYF
v_call: TRBV7-9
j_call: TRBJ2-3
d_call: TRBD1
clone_size: NA

cdr3_nt: TGTGCCAGCAGTGGTCCCGTGACAGTGAACAATGAGCAGTTCTTC
cdr3_aa: CASSGPVTVNNEQFF
v_call: TRBV6-1
j_call: TRBJ2-1
d_call: NA
clone_size: NA

cdr3_nt: TGTGCCAGCAGTCCCGGGACTCCCATCACGTATAGCAATCAGCCCCAGCATTTT
cdr3_aa: CASSPGTPITYSNQPQHF
v_call: TRBV27
j_call: TRBJ1-5
d_call: NA
clone_size: NA

cdr3_nt: TGTGCCAGCAGTTTACTAGTAGGGGGCGATACGCAGTATTTT
cdr3_aa: CASSLLVGGDTQYF
v_call: TRBV28
j_call: TRBJ2-3
d_call: TRBD1
clone_size: NA

cdr3_nt: TGTGCCAGCAGCTTGGGACAGAGAGGGGCCGGGGAGCTGTTTTTT
cdr3_aa: CASSLGQRGAGELFF
v_call: TRBV6-1
j_call: TRBJ2-2
d_call: TRBD1
clone_size: NA

cdr3_nt: TGTGCCAGTAGTAGGGGGGGACAGAAAGTACACTATGGCTACACCTTC
cdr3_aa: CASSRGGQKVHYGYTF
v_call: TRBV19
j_call: TRBJ1-2
d_call: TRBD1
clone_size: NA

cdr3_nt: TGTGCCAGCAGCTTAGTCCCGTCAGCCCTGCTTTTT
cdr3_aa: CASSLVPSALLF
v_call: TRBV7-2
j_call: TRBJ2-2
d_call: NA
clone_size: NA

cdr3_nt: TGTGCCTGGAGTGTAGGCTGGAGCTCGGATAAGGAGACCCAGTACTTC
cdr3_aa: CAWSVGWSSDKETQYF
v_call: TRBV30
j_call: TRBJ2-5
d_call: NA
clone_size: NA

cdr3_nt: TGTGCCTGGAGTGTCCCCCGGACTAGCGGGAGTACTGGGGCCAACGTCCTGACTTTC
cdr3_aa: CAWSVPRTSGSTGANVLTF
v_call: TRBV30
j_call: TRBJ2-6
d_call: TRBD2
clone_size: NA

cdr3_nt: TGTGCCAGCAGGGGGATCCAGGGGGCGAGATACGAGCAGTACTTC
cdr3_aa: CASRGIQGARYEQYF
v_call: TRBV28
j_call: TRBJ2-7
d_call: TRBD1
clone_size: NA

cdr3_nt: TGCAGCGTTGAAGATAGCTGGCAGTTCTTC
cdr3_aa: CSVEDSWQFF
v_call: TRBV29-1
j_call: TRBJ2-1
d_call: NA
clone_size: NA

cdr3_nt: TGTGCCAGCAGCTCCCCTCAGCGGAAAAGCACAGATACGCAGTATTTT
cdr3_aa: CASSSPQRKSTDTQYF
v_call: TRBV11-1
j_call: TRBJ2-3
d_call: NA
clone_size: NA

cdr3_nt: TGTGCCAGCAGCCCGAGAGACGGGCTTAGCACAGATACGCAGTATTTT
cdr3_aa: CASSPRDGLSTDTQYF
v_call: TRBV11-2
j_call: TRBJ2-3
d_call: NA
clone_size: NA